The 25 T cell receptor beta chains reported below all come from one sample, sequenced in a study of blood T cell repertoires in COVID-19. The data were produced by immunoSEQ multiplex PCR, yet TCRdb's version contains in-frame clones alone and is incomplete. The sample has roughly 380,000 clones, about 89% seen once. Input material: peripheral blood. The receptors come from a woman aged 40-49 years with COVID-19, enrolled during active disease.

The rearrangement joins TRBV27 to TRBJ1-5; 7 bases match TRBD1. Trimming removed 6 bases from V and 4 bases from J; junction bases left unmatched: 12. This CDR3 is built from 16 residues. Germline assignment: CDR1 MNHEY and CDR2 SMNVEV (reference sequence). The CDR3 region is CASRTRQGGLNQPQHF. The CDR3, as DNA: TGTGCCAGCAGAACGAGACAGGGCGGACTGAATCAGCCCCAGCATTTT.

The chain links TRBV10-1 to TRBJ2-5; 8 bases fit TRBD1. Germline trimming cut 7 bases from V and 1 base from J; bases unmatched to any gene: 8. The germline V gene has CDR1 WNHNN and CDR2 SYGVQD (reference sequence). The CDR3 has 15 residues. In DNA, the CDR3 is TGCGCCAGCATACCGACAGGGGAAGGCCAAGAGACCCAGTACTTC. Protein sequence: CASIPTGEGQETQYF.

The chain has TRBV6-2 or TRBV6-3 and TRBJ2-5; 8 bases align to TRBD2. The CDR3 is 14 amino acids. Germline loops: CDR1 MNHEY, CDR2 SVGEGT. V gave up 5 bases and J gave up 5 bases; unmatched junction bases: 7. CDR3 protein: CASSTPPGGETQYF. The CDR3 DNA is TGTGCCAGCAGTACACCCCCGGGGGGGGAGACCCAGTACTTC.

V gene TRBV10-3 combines with J gene TRBJ2-5, with 7 bases that match TRBD2. In germline, CDR1 is ENHRY, CDR2 SYGVKD. V dropped 5 bases and J dropped 5; count of bases not matched to a gene: 5. There are 13 residues in the CDR3. The CDR3 is CAISTGLPETQYF. DNA of the CDR3: TGTGCCATCAGTACGGGACTACCGGAGACCCAGTACTTC.

The chain is built from TRBV6-5 and TRBJ1-1; maybe TRBD1 (6 bases). The germline V gene encodes CDR1 MNHEY and CDR2 SVGAGI. Trimming left V 6 bases short and J 0 bases short, with 14 bases between. This CDR3 region has 15 residues. The CDR3 loop is CASRGQTRMNTEAFF. CDR3 coding DNA: TGTGCCAGCAGAGGACAGACAAGGATGAACACTGAAGCTTTCTTT.

Worth noting for this clone: The same CDR3 can be traced to other DNA sequences in this sample. This sequence joins TRBV29-1 and TRBJ1-5, with D tentatively TRBD1 (5 bases). Trimming pared 2 bases from V and 6 bases from J, leaving 11 bases between. Germline CDR1 SQVTM, CDR2 ANQGSEA. The CDR3 totals 13 residues. The CDR3 coding sequence is TGCAGCGTTGAAACGGGGGTCGGTCAGCCCCAGCATTTT. The encoded protein is CSVETGVGQPQHF.

This clone was observed a handful of times. The gene calls are TRBV4-2 and TRBJ2-5, with 11 bases identical to TRBD2. Unmatched junction bases numbered 12, after V lost 1 base and J lost 5 bases. The CDR3 is made up of 18 amino acids. Germline V CDR1 and CDR2: LGHNA, YNFKEQ. CDR3 region: CASSQGDLVSGGAETQYF. The CDR3 DNA follows: TGTGCCAGCAGCCAAGGGGACCTGGTTAGCGGGGGGGCGGAGACCCAGTACTTC.

The chain combines TRBV9 with TRBJ2-7, with D possibly being TRBD1 (6 bases). Germline V gene sequence: CDR1 SGDLS, CDR2 YYNGEE. The V end was cut by 4 bases, the J end by 0 bases, with 17 bases between. This CDR3 has 16 residues. CDR3 bases: TGTGCCAGCAGCCCTTGGGGGACACAGGGCTCCTACGAGCAGTACTTC. Protein: CASSPWGTQGSYEQYF.

V usage is TRBV13 and J usage is TRBJ2-1; 7 positions agree with TRBD2. The germline V gene encodes CDR1 PRHDT and CDR2 FYEKMQ (reference sequence). V was clipped by 4 bases and J by 7 bases; unmatched bases: 10. This CDR3 comprises 15 residues. This chain's CDR3 is CASSSPSGELNEQFF. CDR3 DNA sequence: TGTGCCAGCAGCTCACCTAGCGGAGAACTAAATGAGCAGTTCTTC.

There are a few counts of this clone. V usage is TRBV6-5 and J usage is TRBJ1-1; a weak D match, TRBD1 (5 bases). CDR1 is MNHEY, CDR2 SVGAGI, per germline. V was trimmed by 5 bases and J by 5 bases, leaving 18 bases between them. CDR3 length equals 15 residues. As DNA, the CDR3 is TGTGCCAGCAGTCCTAAACCCGGGGGTAAAACTGAAGCTTTCTTT. Protein product: CASSPKPGGKTEAFF.

The V call is TRBV3-1 (or the pseudogene TRBV3-2), the J call TRBJ2-2, with 7 bases aligning to TRBD1. Trimming took 4 bases from V and 5 from J; bases not matched to a gene: 10. Per the germline V gene, CDR1 is LGHDT and CDR2 is YNNKEL (reference sequence). The CDR3 contains 16 residues. The CDR3: CASSLLLGGKTGELFF. The CDR3 nucleotides are TGTGCCAGCAGCCTACTGCTAGGGGGCAAGACCGGGGAGCTGTTTTTT.

The chain carries TRBV19 and TRBJ1-2; no definite D call. The CDR3 contains 13 residues. Germline V gene lookup returns CDR1 LNHDA and CDR2 SQIVND (reference sequence). Trimming removed 4 bases at V and 2 bases at J, with 8 bases between. The CDR3 is CASSTGQNYGYTF. The CDR3 region has the DNA TGTGCCAGTAGTACTGGTCAGAACTATGGCTACACCTTC.

This clone was recorded a few times. The chain combines TRBV7-9 with TRBJ1-2, with D perhaps TRBD1 (6 bases). V lost 1 base, J lost 10 bases, and 13 bases lay in between. This CDR3 has 13 residues. CDR1 SEHNR and CDR2 FQNEAQ come from the germline V gene (reference sequence). The CDR3 DNA follows: TGTGCCAGCAGCTTAGAACCCCACAGGGACTACACCTTC. Translated, it gives CASSLEPHRDYTF.

The chain links TRBV19 to TRBJ2-7, with D possibly TRBD2 on 6 matching bases. Germline V gene sequence: CDR1 LNHDA, CDR2 SQIVND (reference sequence). V dropped 10 bases and J dropped 7 bases, with 23 bases sitting between them. The CDR3 contains 14 residues. The CDR3: CATTKGTSRGEQYF. The DNA of the CDR3 is TGTGCCACTACGAAGGGTACCTCGCGGGGAGAGCAGTACTTC.

The gene calls are TRBV13 and TRBJ1-3; the match to TRBD1 covers 7 bases. Germline values: CDR1 PRHDT, CDR2 FYEKMQ (reference sequence). The CDR3 has 17 amino acids. V dropped 2 bases and J dropped 5; count of bases not matched to a gene: 12. The CDR3 here is CASSLQPKRTGRNTIYF. CDR3 nucleotides: TGTGCCAGCAGCTTACAACCCAAGCGGACAGGCCGAAACACCATATATTTT.

V and J are TRBV9 and TRBJ1-3, with a tentative D call TRBD1 (5 bases). CDR1 is SGDLS, CDR2 YYNGEE, per germline. There are 15 residues in the CDR3. Trimming removed 1 base from V and 0 bases from J, with 8 bases in between. The DNA for the CDR3 is TGTGCCAGCAGCGTACAGGGCTTCTCTGGAAACACCATATATTTT. Residues: CASSVQGFSGNTIYF.

Remarks on this clone: One end of the junction does not line up with germline, which may come from a read error. The chain's CDR3 is CASSGAPLDRYQGPHF. In nucleotides, the CDR3 is TGTGCCAGCAGTGGCGCCCCGCTCGACAGGTATCAGGGTCCCCACTTC. This chain connects TRBV27 to TRBJ1-2; D perhaps matches TRBD1 (6 bases). This CDR3 region has 16 residues. Germline V gene lookup returns CDR1 MNHEY and CDR2 SMNVEV (reference sequence).

The chain combines TRBV27 with TRBJ2-2; a weak D match, TRBD2 (5 bases). Per the germline V gene, CDR1 is MNHEY and CDR2 is SMNVEV (reference sequence). This CDR3 region has 15 residues. Between the trimmed V and J ends, which lost 3 bases and 6 bases, there was a span of 14 bases. CDR3 DNA sequence: TGTGCCAGCAGTTTTAGCGCGGGTTCGCCCGGGGAGCTGTTTTTT. It is translated as CASSFSAGSPGELFF.

This chain uses TRBV3-1 (or the pseudogene TRBV3-2) with TRBJ1-1; no reliable D call. The CDR3 covers 13 residues. Germline CDR1 LGHDT, CDR2 YNNKEL (reference sequence). The V gene lost 0 bases and the J gene lost 4 bases, with 6 bases spanning the gap. CDR3 residues: CASSQDSGTEAFF. In nucleotides, the CDR3 is TGTGCCAGCAGCCAAGATTCGGGCACTGAAGCTTTCTTT.

CDR3 loop: CATGQTYNEQFF. The CDR3 nucleotides are TGTGCCACCGGTCAGACCTACAATGAGCAGTTCTTC. The chain recombines TRBV24-1 with TRBJ2-1; no clear D gene. CDR1 KGHDR and CDR2 SFDVKD come from the germline V gene. The CDR3 length is 12 residues. With 9 bases removed from V and 2 bases from J, the gap between germline ends came to 7 bases.

The rearrangement joins TRBV2 to TRBJ1-2, with 7 bases that match TRBD1. J gave up 2 bases and V 4 bases, and 7 bases lay outside the gene matches. The CDR3 covers 15 residues. The V gene's germline CDR1 is SNHLY and CDR2 FYNNEI. CDR3 DNA sequence: TGTGCCAGCAGTGGCTGGACAGGCGAGAACTATGGCTACACCTTC. The encoded protein is CASSGWTGENYGYTF. Using reference TRBV2 and TRBJ1-2 for the parts outside the CDR3, the full variable domain is EPEVTQTPSHQVTQMGQEVILRCVPISNHLYFYWYRQILGQKVEFLVSFYNNEISEKSEIFDDQFSVERPDGSNFTLKIRSTKLEDSAMYFCASSGWTGENYGYTFGSGTRLTVV.

This clone was found a few times. This chain uses TRBV9 with TRBJ1-3; no definite D call. Looked up from germline, CDR1 is SGDLS and CDR2 is YYNGEE. Between the trimmed V and J ends, which lost 3 bases and 1 base, there was a span of 14 bases. This CDR3 is built from 16 residues. The CDR3 bases are TGTGCCAGCAGCGCCGGACTGGGAACTTCTGGAAACACCATATATTTT. This translates into CASSAGLGTSGNTIYF.

CDR3 coding DNA: TGTGCCAGCAGCTTCGCCGGGGTACAAATGAACACTGAAGCTTTCTTT. As protein: CASSFAGVQMNTEAFF. The genes are TRBV5-5 and TRBJ1-1; the D is unclear. The CDR3 sequence is 16 residues long. CDR1 is SGHKS and CDR2 is YYEKEE in the germline V gene (reference sequence). The V end lost 2 bases, the J end lost 0 bases, and 14 bases lay between the germline ends.

This rearrangement joins TRBV30 to TRBJ1-1; no definite D call. This CDR3 has 14 residues. V lost 0 bases, J lost 5 bases, and 13 bases lay in between. The V gene's germline CDR1 is GTSNPN and CDR2 SVGIG (reference sequence). The CDR3 region has the DNA TGTGCCTGGAGTGTACGGGAGGGATGGACTGAAGCTTTCTTT. This sequence encodes CAWSVREGWTEAFF.

The V call is TRBV10-3, the J call TRBJ2-2; D is ambiguous. Trimming took off 6 bases at V and 7 bases at J, with 6 bases between the two ends. Germline CDR1 is ENHRY and CDR2 is SYGVKD. The CDR3 is 11 residues long. This CDR3 reads CAISSSGELFF. The CDR3 DNA follows: TGTGCCATCAGCTCTAGCGGGGAGCTGTTTTTT.